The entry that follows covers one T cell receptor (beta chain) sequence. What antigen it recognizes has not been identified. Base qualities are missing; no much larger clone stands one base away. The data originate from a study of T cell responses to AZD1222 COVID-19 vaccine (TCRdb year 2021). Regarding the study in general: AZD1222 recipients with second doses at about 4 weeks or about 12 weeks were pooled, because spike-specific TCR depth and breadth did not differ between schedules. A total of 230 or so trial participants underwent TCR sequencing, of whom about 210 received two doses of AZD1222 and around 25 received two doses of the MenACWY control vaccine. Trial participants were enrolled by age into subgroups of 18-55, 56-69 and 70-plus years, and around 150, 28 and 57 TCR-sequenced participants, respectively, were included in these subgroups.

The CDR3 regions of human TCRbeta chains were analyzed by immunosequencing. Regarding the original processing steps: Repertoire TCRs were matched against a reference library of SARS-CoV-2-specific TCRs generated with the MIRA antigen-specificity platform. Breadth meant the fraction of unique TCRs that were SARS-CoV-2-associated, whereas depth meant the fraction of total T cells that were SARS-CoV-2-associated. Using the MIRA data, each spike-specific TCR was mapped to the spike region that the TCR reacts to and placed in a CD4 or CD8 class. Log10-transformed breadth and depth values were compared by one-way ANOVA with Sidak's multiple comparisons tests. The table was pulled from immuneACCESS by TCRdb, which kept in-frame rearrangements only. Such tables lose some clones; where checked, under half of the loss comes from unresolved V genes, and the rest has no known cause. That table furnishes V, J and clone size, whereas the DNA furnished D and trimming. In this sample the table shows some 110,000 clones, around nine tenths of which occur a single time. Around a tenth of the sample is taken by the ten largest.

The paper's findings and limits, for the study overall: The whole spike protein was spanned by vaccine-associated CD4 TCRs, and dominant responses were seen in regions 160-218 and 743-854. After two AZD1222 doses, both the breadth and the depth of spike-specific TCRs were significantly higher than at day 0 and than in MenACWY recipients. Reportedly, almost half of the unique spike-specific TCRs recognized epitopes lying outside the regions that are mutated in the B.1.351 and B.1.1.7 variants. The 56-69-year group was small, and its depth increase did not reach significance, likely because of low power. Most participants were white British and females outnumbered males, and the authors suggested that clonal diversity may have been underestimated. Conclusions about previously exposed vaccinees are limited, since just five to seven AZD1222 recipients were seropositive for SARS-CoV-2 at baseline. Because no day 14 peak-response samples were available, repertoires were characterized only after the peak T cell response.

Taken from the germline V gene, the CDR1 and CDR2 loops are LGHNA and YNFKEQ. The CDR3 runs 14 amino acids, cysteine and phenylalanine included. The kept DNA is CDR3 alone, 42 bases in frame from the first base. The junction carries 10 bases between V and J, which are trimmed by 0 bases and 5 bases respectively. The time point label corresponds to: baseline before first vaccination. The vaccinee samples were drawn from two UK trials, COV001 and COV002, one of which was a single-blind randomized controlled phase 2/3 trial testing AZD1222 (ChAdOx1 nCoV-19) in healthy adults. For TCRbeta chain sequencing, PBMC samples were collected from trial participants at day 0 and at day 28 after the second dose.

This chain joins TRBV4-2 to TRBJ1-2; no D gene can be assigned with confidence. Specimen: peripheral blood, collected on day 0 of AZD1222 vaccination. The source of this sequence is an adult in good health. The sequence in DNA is TGTGCCAGCAGCCAAGATCGCGCATCTTATGGCTACACCTTC. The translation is CASSQDRASYGYTF.